The source of this T cell receptor (beta chain) is a study of blood T cell repertoires in COVID-19. Study context: Some COVID-19 samples were acute and others convalescent; all came from the United States, Italy and Spain. Nucleic acid was either cDNA or gDNA, and it came from T cells, B-cell-depleted T cells, or PBMCs.

The authors' processing: Reference gene primer amplification yielded estimated nucleated cell counts. The assay was immunoSEQ multiplex PCR, and TCRdb's table has in-frame clones only and misses some. Clone size and V and J calls were adopted from that table, with D and trimming inferred from the DNA. The sample carries roughly 87,000 clones, 86% recorded once. The trim removed 2 bases at V and 7 bases at J, leaving 1 base unmatched. The germline V gene has CDR1 SGHRS and CDR2 YFSETQ. The CDR3 has 14 amino acids. With regard to this clone: This same CDR3 is encoded by further DNA sequences in the sample.

Sequencing was carried out using peripheral blood. V gene TRBV5-1 combines with J gene TRBJ1-6, with TRBD1 identical over 9 bases. This clonotype was obtained from a man aged 50-60 years with active COVID-19. CDR3 coding DNA: TGCGCCAGCAGCTTAGGGACAGGGAATTCACCCCTCCACTTT. Its protein is CASSLGTGNSPLHF.